Shown below are 26 T cell receptor beta chains from a single sample sequenced in a study of T-cell memory formation after mild COVID-19. TCRdb independently ran MiXCR on the 5' RACE reads; one entry per CDR3 protein. The table records hundreds of thousands of distinct CDR3 sequences, 20% of them present only once. Source material: PBMCs or a T cell subset sorted from them (not recorded which). The receptors were sampled from an adult woman who had mild COVID-19 (a few samples of this study predate the infection). Cell type and time point are not known.

This clonotype was counted a few times. The gene calls are TRBV6-1 and TRBJ2-7; D unresolved. The CDR3 spans 15 residues. Trimming took off 0 bases at V and 2 bases at J, with 11 bases between the two ends. Germline CDR1 and CDR2: MNHNS and SASEGT. The CDR3 protein is CASSEAYFGAYEQYF. Here the CDR3 DNA reads TGTGCCAGCAGTGAAGCGTACTTCGGAGCCTACGAGCAGTACTTC.

This clonotype was picked up a small number of times. The chain recombines TRBV6-5 with TRBJ2-7, with a possible D match to TRBD2 (5 bases). CDR1 MNHEY and CDR2 SVGAGI come from the germline V gene. This CDR3 contains 11 residues. V was shortened by 7 bases and J by 3 bases, with 7 bases between the two germline ends. The CDR3 nucleotides are TGTGCCAGCATTGAGGGCTACGAGCAGTACTTC. Amino acids: CASIEGYEQYF.

V is TRBV30 and J is TRBJ1-1; D is perhaps TRBD1 (6 bases). Germline-derived CDR1 and CDR2 are GTSNPN and SVGIG (reference sequence). Deletions cut 0 bases from V and 5 bases from J, with 13 bases between. The CDR3 is 14 residues long. This chain's CDR3 is CAWSVTIRGTEAFF. The CDR3 bases are TGTGCCTGGAGTGTAACTATCAGGGGTACTGAAGCTTTCTTT.

This clonotype appeared once. The CDR3 is CASSFSRGYGYTF. The CDR3 DNA sequence: TGTGCCAGCAGTTTTAGCAGGGGCTATGGCTACACCTTC. The rearrangement links TRBV12-3 or TRBV12-4 to TRBJ1-2; a possible D gene is TRBD1 (6 bases). There are 13 residues in the CDR3. The ends were cut back, 3 bases at V and 4 bases at J, with 9 bases in the middle.

J is TRBJ2-7 and V is TRBV7-2; 9 nucleotides match TRBD1. J was trimmed by 3 bases and V by 4 bases; bases with no gene match: 4. The germline V gene has CDR1 SGHTA and CDR2 FQGNSA. The CDR3 contains 14 residues. This CDR3 is CASSSGTGIYEQYF. CDR3 bases: TGTGCCAGCAGCTCCGGGACAGGGATCTACGAGCAGTACTTC.

The CDR3 sequence: CASSQVNFGRRYEQYF. The CDR3 nucleotides are TGTGCCAGCAGCCAAGTTAATTTTGGGAGAAGGTACGAGCAGTACTTC. The chain employs TRBV3-1 and TRBJ2-7, with D possibly being TRBD2 (5 bases). This CDR3 region has 16 residues. CDR1 is LGHDT and CDR2 is YNNKEL in the germline V gene (reference sequence). V lost 1 base to trimming and J lost 4 bases, with 17 bases between them.

There are a few counts of this clonotype. Relative to the germline gene, one junction end is altered; a read error may explain this. This chain connects TRBV29-1 to TRBJ2-7; D not certain. CDR1 and CDR2 (germline): SQVTM, ANQGSEA. The CDR3 consists of 13 residues. CDR3 sequence (DNA): TGCAGCGTTGAAGAGGGCAGCCCCTACGATCAGTACTTC. It specifies CSVEEGSPYDQYF.

This rearrangement joins TRBV6-5 to TRBJ1-1; unclear D gene. The V gene's germline CDR1 is MNHEY and CDR2 SVGAGI. V was trimmed by 8 bases and J by 0 bases, leaving 10 bases between them. The CDR3 consists of 13 residues. Here the CDR3 DNA reads TGTGCCAGCGGCCGAGGCTTGAACACTGAAGCTTTCTTT. Amino acids: CASGRGLNTEAFF.

The rearrangement uses TRBV7-9 and TRBJ2-1; TRBD2 matches at 9 bases. V shed 3 bases and J 10 bases; nucleotides not matched to a gene: 13. The V gene's germline CDR1 is SEHNR and CDR2 FQNEAQ (reference sequence). The CDR3 length is 16 residues. The CDR3 nucleotides read TGTGCCAGCAGCTTGGCGACTAGCGGCACAAAGAGGGAGCAGTTCTTC. Translated, it gives CASSLATSGTKREQFF.

There are many counts of this clonotype. The chain employs TRBV20-1 and TRBJ2-1; possible D gene TRBD1, 5 bases. The CDR3 runs 14 residues. Germline-derived CDR1 and CDR2 are DFQATT and SNEGSKA (reference sequence). V was pared by 3 bases and J by 3 bases, with 12 bases between. CDR3 in amino acids: CSARGLVFYNEQFF. CDR3 nucleotides: TGCAGTGCTAGGGGGCTAGTTTTCTACAATGAGCAGTTCTTC.

The V and J genes are TRBV18 and TRBJ2-1; D may be TRBD1 (6 bases). The germline V gene has CDR1 KGHSH and CDR2 LQKENI. V lost 3 bases, J lost 5 bases, and 8 bases lay in between. The CDR3 runs to 13 residues. CDR3 nucleotides: TGTGCCAGCTCACCGTCAGGGGACAATGAGCAGTTCTTC. It encodes CASSPSGDNEQFF.

This clonotype was counted a few times. The J gene is TRBJ2-1, the V gene TRBV6-2 or TRBV6-3; 8 bases are a match to TRBD2. Trimming at V came to 2 bases and at J to 3 bases, leaving 9 bases not matched to a gene. The CDR3 length is 17 residues. CDR1 MNHEY and CDR2 SVGEGT come from the germline V gene. CDR3 coding DNA: TGTGCCAGCAGTTACGGATGGCGGAGCGGGGGCTACAATGAGCAGTTCTTC. It translates to CASSYGWRSGGYNEQFF.

This chain connects TRBV11-2 to TRBJ1-5; tentative D call: TRBD1 (5 bases). The V gene's germline CDR1 is SGHAT and CDR2 FQNNGV. The CDR3 contains 17 residues. Trimming took off 6 bases at V and 0 bases at J, with 18 bases between the two ends. DNA of the CDR3: TGTGCCAGCAGTGTAGGGGATTCAAGAAATAGCAATCAGCCCCAGCATTTT. It specifies CASSVGDSRNSNQPQHF.

This clonotype was seen a few times. The chain is built from TRBV6-2 or TRBV6-3 and TRBJ2-3, with D possibly TRBD2 on 6 matching bases. Trimming shortened V by 2 bases and J by 2 bases, and 14 bases separated the two germline ends. The germline gives CDR1 MNHEY, CDR2 SVGEGT. The length of the CDR3 is 16 residues. DNA of the CDR3: TGTGCCAGCAGTTACCCCTCCGGGGGTCCCACAGATACGCAGTATTTT. Its protein is CASSYPSGGPTDTQYF.

This chain connects TRBV4-3 to TRBJ1-2, with TRBD1 identical over 11 bases. The V and J ends lost 0 bases and 4 bases, in that order; junction bases with no gene match: 7. Germline V CDR1 and CDR2: LGHNA, YSLEER. The CDR3 is 17 amino acids. CDR3 loop: CASSQDRTGGFLYGYTF. The CDR3 coding sequence is TGCGCCAGCAGCCAAGATCGGACAGGGGGCTTTCTCTATGGCTACACCTTC.

The genes are TRBV20-1 and TRBJ1-5; TRBD1 matches 7 bases. CDR1 is DFQATT, CDR2 SNEGSKA, per germline (reference sequence). The CDR3 runs to 15 residues. J lost 2 bases, V lost 5 bases, and 9 bases had no gene match. CDR3 amino acids: CSAWHRGGGNQPQHF. In nucleotides, the CDR3 is TGCAGTGCTTGGCACAGGGGCGGCGGCAATCAGCCCCAGCATTTT.

The table lists this clonotype with a few counts. The V gene is TRBV4-1, the J gene TRBJ1-6; TRBD1 agrees at 8 bases. Germline V lookup: CDR1 MGHRA, CDR2 YSYEKL. V gave up 3 bases and J gave up 7 bases; unmatched junction bases: 8. The CDR3 consists of 16 residues. The CDR3 DNA follows: TGCGCCAGCAGCCACAGGGAACAGGGGGTGAATTCACCCCTCCACTTT. Translating it yields CASSHREQGVNSPLHF.

The rearrangement links TRBV20-1 to TRBJ2-3; TRBD2 aligns across 8 bases. The V and J ends lost 6 bases and 3 bases, in that order; junction bases with no gene match: 8. The germline V gene encodes CDR1 DFQATT and CDR2 SNEGSKA (reference sequence). The CDR3 length is 14 residues. This CDR3 reads CSALPTSGTDTQYF. The CDR3 nucleotides read TGCAGTGCGCTCCCAACTAGCGGAACAGATACGCAGTATTTT.

This chain links TRBV5-1 with TRBJ2-1, with D perhaps TRBD2 (5 bases). Trimming pared 7 bases from V and 7 bases from J, leaving 12 bases between. CDR1 is SGHRS, CDR2 YFSETQ, per germline. This CDR3 region has 12 residues. The CDR3 sequence is CASHGLFNEQFF. The CDR3, as DNA: TGCGCCAGCCATGGACTTTTTAATGAGCAGTTCTTC. Together with reference TRBV5-1 and TRBJ2-1, the CDR3 gives the full variable domain: KAGVTQTPRYLIKTRGQQVTLSCSPISGHRSVSWYQQTPGQGLQFLFEYFSETQRNKGNFPGRFSGRQFSNSRSEMNVSTLELGDSALYLCASHGLFNEQFFGPGTRLTVL.

In its sample, this clonotype was seen once. V gene TRBV7-2 combines with J gene TRBJ2-7; no clear D gene. Germline CDR1 SGHTA, CDR2 FQGNSA. The V end lost 3 bases, the J end lost 2 bases, and 5 bases lay between the germline ends. The CDR3 extends over 12 amino acids. The DNA of the CDR3 is TGTGCCAGCAGCTTGCTTACCTACGAGCAGTACTTC. Its translation: CASSLLTYEQYF.

The chain combines TRBV7-2 with TRBJ2-5, with D hard to call. V was trimmed by 0 bases and J by 5 bases, leaving 10 bases between them. Germline CDR1 is SGHTA and CDR2 is FQGNSA. The CDR3 contains 14 residues. CDR3 amino acids: CASSLAFTLETQYF. The CDR3 nucleotides are TGTGCCAGCAGCTTAGCGTTTACGTTGGAGACCCAGTACTTC.

The rearrangement links TRBV28 to TRBJ2-7, with D tentatively TRBD1 (5 bases). Trimming stripped 7 bases from V and 2 bases from J, with 12 bases between. CDR3 length: 13 amino acids. In germline, CDR1 is MDHEN, CDR2 SYDVKM. CDR3: CASIRTRAYEQYF. Written as DNA, the CDR3 is TGTGCCAGCATCCGGACACGGGCCTACGAGCAGTACTTC.

This chain uses TRBV13 with TRBJ2-5; tentatively, D is TRBD2 (6 bases). The V end lost 2 bases, the J end lost 1 base, and 23 bases lay between the germline ends. CDR1 is PRHDT, CDR2 FYEKMQ, per germline (reference sequence). The CDR3 has 19 residues. CDR3 bases: TGTGCCAGCAGCTTAAGGATGGGATTAGGCAGGGAGGTCCAAGAGACCCAGTACTTC. It translates to CASSLRMGLGREVQETQYF.

This clonotype was seen a handful of times. This chain connects TRBV11-2 to TRBJ2-3, with D possibly TRBD2 on 6 matching bases. Trimming cost V 5 bases and J 3 bases, with 15 bases left between them. Germline V CDR1 and CDR2: SGHAT, FQNNGV. This CDR3 is 15 amino acids long. DNA of the CDR3: TGTGCCAGCAGCCCCTGGGACTCGGGGACAGATACGCAGTATTTT. Its translation is CASSPWDSGTDTQYF.

The chain links TRBV5-1 to TRBJ2-5, with 7 nucleotides matching TRBD1. The germline CDR1 and CDR2 sequences are SGHRS and YFSETQ. The junction had 7 bases not matched to a gene; V was cut back by 3 bases and J by 2 bases. The CDR3 is 15 amino acids. CDR3 amino acids: CASSSGTAEQETQYF. In DNA, the CDR3 is TGCGCCAGCAGCTCCGGGACAGCCGAACAAGAGACCCAGTACTTC. Drawing the rest from reference TRBV5-1 and TRBJ2-5, the complete variable domain is KAGVTQTPRYLIKTRGQQVTLSCSPISGHRSVSWYQQTPGQGLQFLFEYFSETQRNKGNFPGRFSGRQFSNSRSEMNVSTLELGDSALYLCASSSGTAEQETQYFGPGTRLLVL.

The CDR3 here is CAISGPTSPNEQFF. CDR3 bases: TGTGCCATCAGTGGGCCGACTAGTCCCAATGAGCAGTTCTTC. This chain connects TRBV10-3 to TRBJ2-1; tentatively, D is TRBD2 (6 bases). Trimming stripped 4 bases from V and 6 bases from J, with 13 bases between. Germline assignment: CDR1 ENHRY and CDR2 SYGVKD. The CDR3 sequence is 14 residues long.